This T cell receptor (beta chain) emerged from a study of regulatory and conventional T cells in RAG deficiency. Germline CDR1 SQVTM, CDR2 ANQGSEA. The CDR3 has 16 amino acids. V was trimmed by 4 bases and J by 0 bases, leaving 16 bases between them. Genomic DNA came from blood regulatory T cells gated CD4+ CD25-high CD127-low. Study-wide results and caveats: In Omenn syndrome, sorted "Tregs" may be peripherally activated cells. Treg unique TCR beta sequences were around 100-fold fewer in Omenn syndrome and CID/AS patients than controls.

Sequencing used immunoSEQ multiplex PCR; TCRdb keeps in-frame clones, though not all of them. The table has under 25,000 clones, over 80% seen once. Comment on this clone: The antigen is not known.

This sample was also put to use in a study of regulatory T cells. From that report: Primers: 52 TRBV forward and 13 TRBJ reverse. Regulatory T cells showed the strongest V-J pair restriction and V/J gene skewing among patient repertoires.

The chain joins TRBV29-1 to TRBJ2-4, with D possibly being TRBD2 (6 bases). This receptor was taken from a human donor in good health. The sequenced sample was Tregs sorted from blood. The CDR3 loop reads CSVASGRPLAKNIQYF. In nucleotides, the CDR3 is TGCAGCGTTGCCTCAGGGAGGCCCTTAGCCAAAAACATTCAGTACTTC.